The 21 T cell receptor beta chains listed next were all sequenced from one sample in a study of cytomegalovirus exposure and HLA in healthy donors (dated by TCRdb to 2016 to 2017). Libraries were built with the immunoSEQ multiplex PCR assay. For the multiplex PCR, a mixture combining 60 forward primers for TCR Vbeta segments and 13 reverse primers for TCR Jbeta segments was used. TCRdb holds this immuneACCESS table with in-frame rearrangements only. Some clones are missing; in checked studies, unresolved V genes explain under half, and the rest has no known cause. This sample lists some 190,000 clones; 81% were detected once. Of the sample, about 3% is held by the ten largest clones. Specimen: PBMCs. The receptors shown here come from a man aged 40-49 years in good health and CMV-seropositive.

The chain links TRBV7-9 to TRBJ2-7, with D tentatively TRBD1 (5 bases). The V end was cut by 5 bases, the J end by 5 bases, with 16 bases between. CDR1 is SEHNR and CDR2 is FQNEAQ in the germline V gene (reference sequence). The CDR3 covers 14 residues. CDR3 residues: CASSPPGPPNEQYF. As DNA, the CDR3 is TGTGCCAGCAGCCCTCCAGGGCCCCCCAACGAGCAGTACTTC.

The sample holds one count of this clone. The chain is built from TRBV12-5 and TRBJ2-2; perhaps TRBD1 as D (5 bases). Trimming left V 0 bases short and J 6 bases short, with 14 bases between. The V gene's germline CDR1 is LGHNT and CDR2 FRNRAP. CDR3 size: 16 residues. CDR3 sequence reads: CASGLVGTGVPGELFF. CDR3 in DNA: TGTGCTAGTGGTTTGGTCGGCACAGGCGTCCCCGGGGAGCTGTTTTTT.

The chain links TRBV6-5 to TRBJ2-7, with 13 bases lining up with TRBD2. J gave up 7 bases and V 3 bases, and 6 bases lay outside the gene matches. CDR3 length: 15 residues. Germline CDR1 is MNHEY and CDR2 is SVGAGI. The CDR3 spells CASSYGTSGVGEQYF. The CDR3 DNA reads as TGTGCCAGCAGTTATGGGACTAGCGGGGTAGGTGAGCAGTACTTC.

The chain couples TRBV5-1 to TRBJ2-1; 7 positions match TRBD1. J lost 8 bases, V lost 0 bases, and 8 bases had no gene match. This CDR3 has 15 residues. Germline-derived CDR1 and CDR2 are SGHRS and YFSETQ. The CDR3 is CASSLAAGGIDEQFF. In DNA form, the CDR3 reads TGCGCCAGCAGCTTGGCGGCAGGGGGTATAGATGAGCAGTTCTTC.

This clone showed up just a few times. The rearrangement links TRBV25-1 to TRBJ2-7; possibly TRBD1 for D (6 bases). This CDR3 region has 16 residues. Germline CDR1 MGHDK, CDR2 SYGVNS. Trimming pared 3 bases from V and 1 base from J, leaving 16 bases between. The CDR3 loop reads CASSDPVGGQSYEQYF. For the CDR3, the DNA is TGTGCCAGCAGTGATCCCGTCGGCGGACAGTCCTACGAGCAGTACTTC.

The V gene is TRBV7-9, the J gene TRBJ2-1, with 7 bases aligning to TRBD2. V was clipped by 4 bases and J by 3 bases; unmatched bases: 9. CDR1 and CDR2 from the germline V gene are SEHNR and FQNEAQ (reference sequence). This CDR3 is 16 amino acids long. The CDR3 DNA sequence: TGTGCCAGCAGCTCGGGCCAAGCGGGACTCTACAATGAGCAGTTCTTC. Translating gives CASSSGQAGLYNEQFF.

This clone came up a few times. The DNA for the CDR3 is TGTGCCAGCAGGCAGACCTACAATGAGCAGTTCTTC. Encoded protein: CASRQTYNEQFF. This chain joins TRBV6-6 and TRBJ2-1; no firm D call. The V end was cut by 6 bases, the J end by 2 bases, with 5 bases between. CDR3 size: 12 residues. CDR1 is MNHNY and CDR2 is SVGAGI in the germline V gene (reference sequence).

The rearrangement uses TRBV18 and TRBJ1-1, with 8 bases that match TRBD1. The trim removed 6 bases at V and 1 base at J, leaving 4 bases unmatched. This CDR3 is built from 14 residues. Germline V gene data show CDR1 as KGHSH and CDR2 as LQKENI. The chain's CDR3 is CASSSTGANTEAFF. CDR3 nucleotide sequence: TGTGCCAGCTCGTCGACAGGGGCGAACACTGAAGCTTTCTTT.

This rearrangement joins TRBV5-1 to TRBJ1-3, with 7 bases matching TRBD1. The CDR3 runs 16 residues. The trim removed 4 bases at V and 2 bases at J, leaving 9 bases unmatched. Germline-derived CDR1 and CDR2 are SGHRS and YFSETQ. The CDR3 DNA reads as TGCGCCAGCAGCCAACAACAGGGGCCGACTGGAAACACCATATATTTT. Translating gives CASSQQQGPTGNTIYF.

This clone was seen a single time. V usage is TRBV2 and J usage is TRBJ2-6, with D tentatively TRBD1 (6 bases). Germline V lookup: CDR1 SNHLY, CDR2 FYNNEI. Trimming removed 7 bases from V and 0 bases from J, with 10 bases in between. This CDR3 has 15 residues. The CDR3 DNA reads as TGTGCCAGCAAGACAGGCAACTCTGGGGCCAACGTCCTGACTTTC. This gives the protein CASKTGNSGANVLTF.

In this sample, this clone turned up a few times. V gene TRBV10-3 combines with J gene TRBJ1-1; D gene unclear. CDR3 length: 16 residues. CDR1 is ENHRY and CDR2 is SYGVKD in the germline V gene. V was shortened by 0 bases and J by 5 bases, with 16 bases between the two germline ends. The CDR3 DNA sequence: TGTGCCATCAGTGAGTCGACTAATCTGATTGGGACTGAAGCTTTCTTT. This sequence encodes CAISESTNLIGTEAFF.

The chain employs TRBV5-4 and TRBJ1-1; 7 nucleotides align to TRBD1. CDR1 and CDR2 (germline): SGHNT, YYREEE (reference sequence). The CDR3 is 15 amino acids. Trimming took 4 bases from V and 0 from J; bases not matched to a gene: 6. CDR3: CASSRRGLMNTEAFF. The CDR3 nucleotides are TGTGCCAGCAGCAGAAGGGGGCTTATGAACACTGAAGCTTTCTTT.

The chain has TRBV5-6 and TRBJ2-2; D may be TRBD1 (5 bases). Germline CDR1 is SGHDT and CDR2 is YYEEEE. Trimming stripped 4 bases from V and 8 bases from J, with 21 bases between. The CDR3 covers 16 residues. The CDR3 is CASSGAGLRHGGELFF. The CDR3 DNA sequence: TGTGCCAGCAGCGGGGCAGGGCTACGCCACGGGGGGGAGCTGTTTTTT.

This chain joins TRBV4-3 and TRBJ2-7; D is perhaps TRBD1 (6 bases). Germline V gene lookup returns CDR1 LGHNA and CDR2 YSLEER. The CDR3 contains 14 residues. With 4 bases removed from V and 2 bases from J, the gap between germline ends came to 12 bases. The CDR3 DNA follows: TGCGCCAGCAGCCCCAGGACAGTAGCCTACGAGCAGTACTTC. Translated, it gives CASSPRTVAYEQYF.

This chain connects TRBV5-1 to TRBJ2-7; D not certain. CDR1 is SGHRS, CDR2 YFSETQ, per germline. The CDR3 runs to 13 residues. Trimming removed 1 base from V and 4 bases from J, with 9 bases in between. The CDR3 DNA is TGCGCCAGCAGCTTGTCTAACCCATACGAGCAGTACTTC. Its protein is CASSLSNPYEQYF.

On this clone: No conserved phenylalanine or tryptophan ends this CDR3, so it is likely a read error. The genes are TRBV7-3 and TRBJ1-1; a possible D gene is TRBD1 (6 bases). This CDR3 comprises 14 residues. The ends were cut back, 1 base at V and 4 bases at J, with 10 bases in the middle. CDR1 and CDR2 (germline): SGHTA, FQGTGA. The CDR3 region has the DNA TGTGCCAGCAGCTTAATACCAGGGGTCACTGAAGCTTTCTCT. As protein: CASSLIPGVTEAFS.

The V call is TRBV2, the J call TRBJ2-1; D gene uncertain. From germline, CDR1 is SNHLY and CDR2 FYNNEI. The CDR3 extends over 12 amino acids. V was cut by 5 bases and J by 4 bases, with 6 bases left in between. As DNA, the CDR3 is TGTGCCAGCAGTTCGGAGTACAATGAGCAGTTCTTC. Translation gives CASSSEYNEQFF.

V gene TRBV27 combines with J gene TRBJ1-2; D is unclear. V lost 3 bases and J 4 bases, leaving 9 bases between the germline ends. The CDR3 extends over 13 amino acids. CDR1 MNHEY and CDR2 SMNVEV come from the germline V gene (reference sequence). CDR3 sequence: CASSLGMSYGYTF. CDR3 bases: TGTGCCAGCAGTTTGGGCATGTCCTATGGCTACACCTTC.

The chain employs TRBV2 and TRBJ1-3, with D unresolved. Trimming pared 1 base from V and 0 bases from J, leaving 10 bases between. The CDR3 runs 16 residues. CDR1 is SNHLY, CDR2 FYNNEI, per germline. The CDR3 sequence: CASSEDVGNSGNTIYF. In DNA form, the CDR3 reads TGTGCCAGCAGTGAAGATGTGGGCAACTCTGGAAACACCATATATTTT.

The chain joins TRBV5-4 to TRBJ2-7; 9 positions agree with TRBD2. Germline loops: CDR1 SGHNT, CDR2 YYREEE (reference sequence). V was pared by 1 base and J by 4 bases, with 6 bases of the junction left unmatched. The CDR3 loop spans 15 amino acids. CDR3 in DNA: TGTGCCAGCAGCTTGTCTAGCGGGGTGATGTACGAGCAGTACTTC. It codes for CASSLSSGVMYEQYF.

The CDR3 region is CASSLPRGAGGLEPYEQYF. In DNA, the CDR3 is TGTGCCAGCAGCTTACCCCGTGGAGCGGGAGGCCTCGAGCCCTACGAGCAGTACTTC. The chain is built from TRBV13 and TRBJ2-7, with 9 bases that match TRBD2. This CDR3 is 19 amino acids long. The germline V gene encodes CDR1 PRHDT and CDR2 FYEKMQ (reference sequence). V lost 2 bases and J lost 2; bases outside the gene matches: 16.